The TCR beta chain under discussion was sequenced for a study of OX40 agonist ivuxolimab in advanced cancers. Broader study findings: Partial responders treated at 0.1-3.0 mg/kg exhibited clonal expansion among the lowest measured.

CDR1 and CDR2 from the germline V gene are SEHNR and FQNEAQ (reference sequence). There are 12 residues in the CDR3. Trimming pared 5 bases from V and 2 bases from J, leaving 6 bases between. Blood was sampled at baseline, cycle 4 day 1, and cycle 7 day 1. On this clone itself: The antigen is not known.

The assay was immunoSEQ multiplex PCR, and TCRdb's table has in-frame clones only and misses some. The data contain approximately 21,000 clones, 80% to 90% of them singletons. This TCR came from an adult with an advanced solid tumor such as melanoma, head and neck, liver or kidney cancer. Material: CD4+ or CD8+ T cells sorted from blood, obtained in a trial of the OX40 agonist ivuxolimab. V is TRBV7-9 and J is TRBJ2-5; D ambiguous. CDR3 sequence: CASSRVQETQYF. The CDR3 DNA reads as TGTGCCAGCAGCAGAGTACAAGAGACCCAGTACTTC.